This T cell receptor beta chain was sequenced for a study of T-cell memory formation after mild COVID-19. Findings and caveats of the study: Of the contracting clones, CD4+ ones lay mainly in CM and EM, and CD8+ ones in EMRA.

The CDR3 has 17 residues. Germline V gene lookup returns CDR1 SGHNT and CDR2 YYREEE (reference sequence). V dropped 0 bases and J dropped 4; count of bases not matched to a gene: 11. TCRdb re-derived calls from the 5' RACE reads in MiXCR, one entry per CDR3 protein. The repertoire holds about 210,000 distinct CDR3 sequences, roughly 30% seen once, with 9.5% to 12% in the top ten. Regarding this clonotype: No antigen is known for it.

Sequenced input: PBMCs or a T cell subset sorted from them (not recorded which). The clonotype comes from an adult woman who had mild COVID-19 (a few samples of this study predate the infection). Cell type and time point are not known. The V call is TRBV5-4, the J call TRBJ2-3; 7 bases match TRBD1. The CDR3 reads CASSLVYVTGFPDTQYF. The CDR3, as DNA: TGTGCCAGCAGCTTGGTCTATGTGACAGGGTTTCCAGATACGCAGTATTTT.